This T cell receptor (beta chain) was captured by sequencing in a study of shared clonotypes between healthy human individuals. Study summary: Three CD4 naive, three CD4 memory, two CD8 naive and one CD8 memory plate were used per donor. The study's findings and limits: Despite large depth, rarefaction showed incomplete sorted-subset sequencing. Having only a few donors restricted how much genetic and exposure-history diversity was captured.

V lost 1 base and J 3 bases, leaving 16 bases between the germline ends. Per germline, CDR1 GTSNPN and CDR2 SVGIG (reference sequence). CDR3 length: 15 amino acids. Splitting the CD4+ cells yielded a CD45RA+ naive subset and a CD45RA-negative memory subset. Data came from immunoSEQ multiplex PCR; TCRdb stores just in-frame clones and leaves some out. The sample holds about 2.4 million clones, 93% seen once. A single count supports this clone. Its antigen is currently unknown. Sequencing was done on a sample of naive CD4+ T cells from PBMCs. Subset denoted: CD45RA+ positively selected. This sequence originates from a man between 18 and 35 years old in good health. Some clones in this sample may be carry-over from other donors' samples. The chain joins TRBV30 to TRBJ2-7; D unclear. For the CDR3, the DNA is TGTGCCTGGAGTGGAGGAGTCGAATCGTACTACGAGCAGTACTTC. Translation gives CAWSGGVESYYEQYF. The whole variable domain, remainder taken from reference TRBV30 and TRBJ2-7, is SQTIHQWPATLVQPVGSPLSLECTVEGTSNPNLYWYRQAAGRGLQLLFYSVGIGQISSEVPQNLSASRPQDRQFILSSKKLLLSDSGFYLCAWSGGVESYYEQYFGPGTRLTVT.